These 28 T cell receptor beta chains came from one sample sequenced in a study of identifying expanded T cells in peripheral blood. The assay was immunoSEQ multiplex PCR, and TCRdb's table has in-frame clones only and misses some. This sample carries about 86,000 clones, approximately 84% of them seen once, and the ten largest clones take around 4.5%. Sequencing was performed on blood. These receptors were collected from a person between 18 and 75 years old in good health.

This sequence joins TRBV30 and TRBJ2-7; 11 bases map to TRBD2. CDR3 length equals 16 residues. CDR1 and CDR2 from the germline V gene are GTSNPN and SVGIG (reference sequence). V trimming: 2 bases; J trimming: 4 bases; junction bases outside the gene matches: 10. CDR3 region: CAWSTLAGVNNYEQYF. In DNA form, the CDR3 reads TGTGCCTGGAGTACACTAGCGGGGGTCAATAATTACGAGCAGTACTTC.

The chain recombines TRBV5-8 with TRBJ1-2; 7 bases agree with TRBD1. With V trimmed by 1 base and J by 5 bases, 5 bases remained unmatched. Germline CDR1 and CDR2: SGHTS and YDEGEE. The CDR3 covers 14 residues. Written as DNA, the CDR3 is TGTGCCAGCAGCTTGCTCGGGACAGTTTATGGCTACACCTTC. Translated, it gives CASSLLGTVYGYTF.

This clone was seen only a few times. The V call is TRBV18, the J call TRBJ1-2; the match to TRBD1 covers 9 bases. This CDR3 region has 16 residues. With V trimmed by 3 bases and J by 1 base, 6 bases remained unmatched. The germline V gene has CDR1 KGHSH and CDR2 LQKENI. CDR3 in DNA: TGTGCCAGCTCACCGACCTTGGGACAGGGTAACTATGGCTACACCTTC. It yields the protein CASSPTLGQGNYGYTF. The full variable domain, in which reference TRBV18 and TRBJ1-2 provide the parts outside the CDR3, is NAGVMQNPRHLVRRRGQEARLRCSPMKGHSHVYWYRQLPEEGLKFMVYLQKENIIDESGMPKERFSAEFPKEGPSILRIQQVVRGDSAAYFCASSPTLGQGNYGYTFGSGTRLTVV.

The chain employs TRBV2 and TRBJ2-7, with D maybe TRBD2 (6 bases). V lost 7 bases and J 5 bases, leaving 27 bases between the germline ends. The CDR3 runs to 17 residues. Germline V gene lookup returns CDR1 SNHLY and CDR2 FYNNEI. For the CDR3, the DNA is TGTGCCAGCAAAATAGGGCCCGGGGGTGCCGGTGCGGACGAGCAGTACTTC. Amino acid sequence: CASKIGPGGAGADEQYF.

The CDR3 nucleotides are TGTGCCAGCAGTGCCAGGAGTCGCCAAGAGACCCAGTACTTC. It translates to CASSARSRQETQYF. The gene calls are TRBV6-1 and TRBJ2-5; D gene ambiguous. The V gene's germline CDR1 is MNHNS and CDR2 SASEGT. The CDR3 is made up of 14 amino acids. V lost 4 bases and J lost 1, with 10 bases in between.

The V and J genes are TRBV7-6 and TRBJ2-1; TRBD1 matches 7 bases. Germline V gene lookup returns CDR1 SGHVS and CDR2 FNYEAQ. V lost 2 bases and J lost 0; bases outside the gene matches: 1. This CDR3 spans 15 amino acids. CDR3 DNA: TGTGCCAGCAGCTTATGGGACAGCTCCTACAATGAGCAGTTCTTC. Its protein is CASSLWDSSYNEQFF.

The chain carries TRBV9 and TRBJ1-2; the D is unclear. Trimming cost V 3 bases and J 1 base, with 13 bases left between them. CDR3 length equals 15 residues. Germline CDR1 SGDLS, CDR2 YYNGEE. The CDR3 spells CASSAPDGSNYGYTF. CDR3 sequence (DNA): TGTGCCAGCAGCGCCCCTGACGGTAGTAACTATGGCTACACCTTC.

The V and J genes are TRBV18 and TRBJ2-3; D is uncertain. The CDR3 extends over 15 amino acids. V lost 0 bases and J lost 1, with 8 bases in between. Germline CDR1 and CDR2: KGHSH and LQKENI. In DNA form, the CDR3 reads TGTGCCAGCTCACCACCTTCGGTGGGCACAGATACGCAGTATTTT. As protein: CASSPPSVGTDTQYF.

This chain joins TRBV30 and TRBJ2-5; D not resolved. This CDR3 contains 13 residues. Trimming took 7 bases from V and 5 from J, leaving 17 bases between them. Germline loops: CDR1 GTSNPN, CDR2 SVGIG (reference sequence). The CDR3 is CAYGFVHGETQYF. The CDR3 coding sequence is TGTGCCTACGGCTTTGTACATGGGGAGACCCAGTACTTC.

CDR3 sequence: CASSLYRESEQFF. CDR3 nucleotide sequence: TGTGCCAGCAGTCTCTACAGGGAAAGTGAGCAGTTCTTC. The V and J genes are TRBV6-6 and TRBJ2-1; perhaps TRBD1 as D (6 bases). The CDR3 is 13 amino acids. The germline V gene has CDR1 MNHNY and CDR2 SVGAGI (reference sequence). V lost 5 bases, J lost 9 bases, and 14 bases lay in between.

The CDR3 here is CASMSRAWYTEAFF. The CDR3 bases are TGTGCCAGCATGAGTCGAGCCTGGTACACTGAAGCTTTCTTT. The chain links TRBV27 to TRBJ1-1; D remains unclear. Trimming pared 7 bases from V and 3 bases from J, leaving 15 bases between. The CDR3 loop spans 14 amino acids. Germline V gene sequence: CDR1 MNHEY, CDR2 SMNVEV (reference sequence).

The chain combines TRBV11-3 with TRBJ2-7, with D uncertain. In germline, CDR1 is SGHNT, CDR2 YENEEA. The CDR3 sequence is 15 residues long. The V gene lost 5 bases and the J gene lost 3 bases, with 17 bases spanning the gap. DNA of the CDR3: TGTGCCAGCAGCCCGTATTCCGGTCTGGGCTACGAGCAGTACTTC. This encodes CASSPYSGLGYEQYF.

This chain joins TRBV10-3 and TRBJ1-3, with D perhaps matching TRBD1 (6 bases). Between the trimmed V and J ends, which lost 3 bases and 1 base, there was a span of 13 bases. The CDR3 covers 16 residues. Germline V gene sequence: CDR1 ENHRY, CDR2 SYGVKD. The CDR3 sequence is CAISDRGYSSGNTIYF. DNA for the CDR3: TGTGCCATCAGTGACAGGGGATATTCTTCTGGAAACACCATATATTTT.

This clone was seen only once. CDR3 loop: CATSRGAGLFRTGELFF. CDR3 sequence (DNA): TGTGCCACCAGCAGAGGGGCAGGGTTGTTTAGGACCGGGGAGCTGTTTTTT. This chain links TRBV15 with TRBJ2-2; D is perhaps TRBD1 (5 bases). The CDR3 runs 17 residues. Per the germline V gene, CDR1 is LNHNV and CDR2 is YYDKDF (reference sequence). V was trimmed by 1 base and J by 5 bases, leaving 17 bases between them.

The chain joins TRBV14 to TRBJ1-3; D remains unclear. Trimming stripped 7 bases from V and 8 bases from J, with 12 bases between. The CDR3 spans 12 residues. CDR1 is SGHDN and CDR2 is FVKESK in the germline V gene. The CDR3 DNA reads TGTGCCAGCACCAGAGGAGGAGACACCATATATTTT. Translated: CASTRGGDTIYF. Supplemented by reference TRBV14 and TRBJ1-3, the full variable domain reads EAGVTQFPSHSVIEKGQTVTLRCDPISGHDNLYWYRRVMGKEIKFLLHFVKESKQDESGMPNNRFLAERTGGTYSTLKVQPAELEDSGVYFCASTRGGDTIYFGEGSWLTVV.

The chain employs TRBV5-1 and TRBJ2-2; D unclear. This CDR3 spans 16 amino acids. The germline gives CDR1 SGHRS, CDR2 YFSETQ. Trimming shortened V by 1 base and J by 0 bases, and 10 bases separated the two germline ends. DNA of the CDR3: TGCGCCAGCAGCTTGTCAGGCTCCACGAACACCGGGGAGCTGTTTTTT. Residues: CASSLSGSTNTGELFF.

This sequence joins TRBV4-3 and TRBJ1-2; D is undetermined. Deletions cut 0 bases from V and 6 bases from J, with 8 bases between. CDR3 length: 13 amino acids. The germline V gene encodes CDR1 LGHNA and CDR2 YSLEER. The CDR3 DNA follows: TGCGCCAGCAGCCAAGATTGGGGAGATGGCTACACCTTC. Translated, it gives CASSQDWGDGYTF.

The V call is TRBV7-2, the J call TRBJ1-6, with D perhaps TRBD1 (6 bases). Per the germline V gene, CDR1 is SGHTA and CDR2 is FQGNSA. V was trimmed by 5 bases and J by 5 bases, leaving 10 bases between them. The CDR3 consists of 14 residues. The CDR3 here is CASSPQGDNSPLHF. Written as DNA, the CDR3 is TGTGCCAGCAGCCCACAGGGCGATAATTCACCCCTCCACTTT. Variable domain in full (rest from reference TRBV7-2 and TRBJ1-6): GAGVSQSPSNKVTEKGKDVELRCDPISGHTALYWYRQSLGQGLEFLIYFQGNSAPDKSGLPSDRFSAERTGGSVSTLTIQRTQQEDSAVYLCASSPQGDNSPLHFGNGTRLTVT.

V and J are TRBV7-2 and TRBJ1-2; 7 bases are a match to TRBD1. The trim removed 3 bases at V and 5 bases at J, leaving 12 bases unmatched. The CDR3 covers 16 residues. CDR1 and CDR2 from the germline V gene are SGHTA and FQGNSA. This chain's CDR3 is CASSFRPTTGEYGYTF. Here the CDR3 DNA reads TGTGCCAGCAGCTTCCGACCAACCACAGGGGAGTATGGCTACACCTTC.

The chain employs TRBV6-6 and TRBJ1-1, with a tentative D call TRBD1 (6 bases). The germline V and J ends were trimmed by 8 bases and 5 bases, with 21 bases remaining between them. CDR1 and CDR2 from the germline V gene are MNHNY and SVGAGI (reference sequence). The CDR3 consists of 15 residues. The DNA of the CDR3 is TGTGCCAGCCGAGATTACGTTCAGGGGAGGACTGAAGCTTTCTTT. This sequence encodes CASRDYVQGRTEAFF.

V usage is TRBV14 and J usage is TRBJ2-7; no clear D gene. With 5 bases removed from V and 0 bases from J, the gap between germline ends came to 5 bases. The CDR3 contains 12 residues. Germline values: CDR1 SGHDN, CDR2 FVKESK. The CDR3, as DNA: TGTGCCAGCAGCTTCAGCTCCTACGAGCAGTACTTC. Translated: CASSFSSYEQYF. The full variable domain, with the rest looked up from reference TRBV14 and TRBJ2-7, is EAGVTQFPSHSVIEKGQTVTLRCDPISGHDNLYWYRRVMGKEIKFLLHFVKESKQDESGMPNNRFLAERTGGTYSTLKVQPAELEDSGVYFCASSFSSYEQYFGPGTRLTVT.

The sample holds one count of this clone. The CDR3 sequence: CASSFNLRSGGVFYEQYF. The DNA of the CDR3 is TGCGCCAGCAGCTTTAACTTGCGGAGTGGGGGGGTCTTCTACGAGCAGTACTTC. The rearrangement links TRBV5-1 to TRBJ2-7; TRBD2 matches 7 bases. Germline V CDR1 and CDR2: SGHRS, YFSETQ. The CDR3 has 18 residues. The V and J ends lost 2 bases and 3 bases, in that order; junction bases with no gene match: 17. Together with reference TRBV5-1 and TRBJ2-7, the CDR3 gives the full variable domain: KAGVTQTPRYLIKTRGQQVTLSCSPISGHRSVSWYQQTPGQGLQFLFEYFSETQRNKGNFPGRFSGRQFSNSRSEMNVSTLELGDSALYLCASSFNLRSGGVFYEQYFGPGTRLTVT.

The V call is TRBV11-3, the J call TRBJ1-4; 10 bases match TRBD1. The CDR3 runs 15 residues. Germline V gene lookup returns CDR1 SGHNT and CDR2 YENEEA. The V gene end was trimmed by 5 bases and the J gene end by 6 bases; junction bases not matched to a gene: 6. CDR3 sequence: CASSKGTGDYEKLFF. Written as DNA, the CDR3 is TGTGCCAGCAGCAAGGGGACAGGGGATTATGAAAAACTGTTTTTT. The full variable domain, in which reference TRBV11-3 and TRBJ1-4 provide the parts outside the CDR3, is EAGVVQSPRYKIIEKKQPVAFWCNPISGHNTLYWYLQNLGQGPELLIRYENEEAVDDSQLPKDRFSAERLKGVDSTLKIQPAELGDSAVYLCASSKGTGDYEKLFFGSGTQLSVL.

The chain couples TRBV18 to TRBJ2-2; a weak D match, TRBD1 (6 bases). This CDR3 has 17 residues. Trimming removed 4 bases from V and 6 bases from J, with 21 bases in between. From germline, CDR1 is KGHSH and CDR2 LQKENI. CDR3 residues: CASSLQTQGIVAGELFF. The CDR3 nucleotides read TGTGCCAGCTCACTGCAGACCCAGGGGATTGTGGCCGGGGAGCTGTTTTTT.

The chain carries TRBV27 and TRBJ2-7, with D uncertain. The CDR3 totals 13 residues. Germline V lookup: CDR1 MNHEY, CDR2 SMNVEV (reference sequence). V was shortened by 8 bases and J by 4 bases, with 15 bases between the two germline ends. The CDR3 here is CASRPEVTYEQYF. CDR3 sequence (DNA): TGTGCCAGCCGTCCTGAGGTAACATACGAGCAGTACTTC.

The chain uses TRBV2 and TRBJ1-1; no firm D call. CDR3 length: 16 residues. Trimming pared 1 base from V and 0 bases from J, leaving 12 bases between. Germline lookup yields CDR1 SNHLY and CDR2 FYNNEI. The CDR3 loop reads CASSEGGILLNTEAFF. CDR3 nucleotide sequence: TGTGCCAGCAGTGAAGGGGGTATTCTTCTGAACACTGAAGCTTTCTTT.

The chain has TRBV5-1 and TRBJ1-3; no reliable D call. Trimming left V 9 bases short and J 0 bases short, with 22 bases between. This CDR3 comprises 17 residues. Germline assignment: CDR1 SGHRS and CDR2 YFSETQ. The CDR3 spells CATFGERSVLSGNTIYF. The CDR3 DNA reads TGCGCCACCTTCGGAGAACGGAGCGTACTCTCTGGAAACACCATATATTTT.

The rearrangement joins TRBV11-2 to TRBJ2-2, with 7 bases matching TRBD1. V was clipped by 6 bases and J by 2 bases; unmatched bases: 6. The CDR3 contains 15 residues. Germline lookup yields CDR1 SGHAT and CDR2 FQNNGV. Here the CDR3 reads CASRKYRGNTGELFF. Written as DNA, the CDR3 is TGTGCCAGCAGGAAATACAGGGGTAACACCGGGGAGCTGTTTTTT.